The clone carrying this TCR beta chain has a handful of counts. The data derive from a study of CD8+ T cells in alopecia areata. This CDR3 contains 15 residues. Germline V lookup: CDR1 MNHEY, CDR2 SVGAGI. V gave up 6 bases and J gave up 2 bases; unmatched junction bases: 10. As for treatment: oral pan-JAK inhibitor, 5-10 mg twice daily. cDNA serving as the sequencing template came from extracted, reverse transcribed RNA. Sequencing was performed with immunoSEQ multiplex PCR; in TCRdb, only in-frame clones are kept and a portion is missing. Of roughly 190,000 clones in the sample, less than 65% were seen once.

The specimen was CD4+ T cells sorted from blood, collected at week 24, from a patient treated with tofacitinib. The chain joins TRBV6-5 to TRBJ2-7; 7 bases fit TRBD1. This clonotype was obtained from a human donor with alopecia areata. The CDR3 DNA reads TGTGCCAGCAGCCCTAACCCCGGGACAGCCTACGAGCAGTACTTC. It translates to CASSPNPGTAYEQYF.